Here is one T cell receptor (beta chain) with its context. Antigen unknown. Germline V gene lookup returns CDR1 MNHNS and CDR2 SASEGT. Trimming pared 2 bases from V and 7 bases from J, leaving 17 bases between. This CDR3 has 15 residues. The data originate from a study of shared clonotypes between healthy human individuals. General study results and limits: Sampling was confined to blood; repertoires within tissues likely differ. As a rule, naive subsets had a larger estimated richness than memory subsets.

Study processing details: In the immunoSEQ data, sequences were junction-only and lacked quality scores, so filtering differed. The protocol was immunoSEQ multiplex PCR, while the TCRdb copy is restricted to in-frame clones and leaves out a portion. That table supplies the V and J calls and clone size; D and trimming were determined from the DNA. The table has 2.5 million or so clones, more than 80% seen once. This TCR was sampled from a man aged 18 to 30 in good health. The chain uses TRBV6-1 and TRBJ1-2, with D possibly matching TRBD1 (5 bases). Sample: naive CD4+ T cells sorted from blood. Subset here: CD45RA+ positively selected. The CDR3 DNA reads TGTGCCAGCAGTGAATCGGGACTGCTTAGCGGTGGCTACACCTTC. This gives the protein CASSESGLLSGGYTF.